These 6 T cell receptor beta chains were all obtained from the same sample, sequenced in a study of cytomegalovirus exposure and HLA in healthy donors. PCR involved 60 Vbeta and 13 Jbeta primers. Method: immunoSEQ multiplex PCR; TCRdb's copy keeps in-frame clones and lacks some. The table shows roughly 150,000 clones, with about 80% occurring only once. Sequencing was done on a sample of PBMCs. These receptor sequences come from a man in his forties or fifties in good health and CMV-seropositive.

J is TRBJ1-1 and V is TRBV6-5; no definite D call. The CDR3 covers 13 residues. V was cut by 5 bases and J by 1 base, with 8 bases left in between. Germline V gene lookup returns CDR1 MNHEY and CDR2 SVGAGI. CDR3 coding DNA: TGTGCCAGCAGTACTTTGAAGAACACTGAAGCTTTCTTT. As protein: CASSTLKNTEAFF.

The J gene is TRBJ2-3, the V gene TRBV10-3, with D perhaps TRBD2 (6 bases). Per the germline V gene, CDR1 is ENHRY and CDR2 is SYGVKD. Trimming removed 0 bases at V and 5 bases at J, with 6 bases between. The CDR3 loop spans 13 amino acids. The CDR3 sequence is CAISESGGDTQYF. As DNA, the CDR3 is TGTGCCATCAGTGAGTCGGGGGGAGATACGCAGTATTTT.

The chain has TRBV7-8 and TRBJ1-5; possibly TRBD1 for D (5 bases). V was clipped by 0 bases and J by 4 bases, with 10 bases between them. CDR3 length: 15 amino acids. Per germline, CDR1 SGHVS and CDR2 FQNEAQ. The CDR3 DNA reads TGTGCCAGCAGCTTAGCGGGCCAGGGAAATCAGCCCCAGCATTTT. It specifies CASSLAGQGNQPQHF.

This rearrangement joins TRBV27 to TRBJ1-1; TRBD1 is a possible D gene (6 bases). Trimming left V 4 bases short and J 1 base short, with 16 bases between. The CDR3 contains 16 residues. Looked up from germline, CDR1 is MNHEY and CDR2 is SMNVEV (reference sequence). The chain's CDR3 is CASSYGGGWSNTEAFF. In DNA, the CDR3 is TGTGCCAGCAGTTATGGGGGCGGCTGGTCGAACACTGAAGCTTTCTTT.

This clone was recorded a few times. J is TRBJ2-1 and V is TRBV4-3; 7 nucleotides align to TRBD2. Germline loops: CDR1 LGHNA, CDR2 YSLEER. The junction had 7 bases not matched to a gene; V was cut back by 1 base and J by 7 bases. The CDR3 has 15 amino acids. CDR3 residues: CASSQVWGGNNEQFF. The CDR3 nucleotides are TGCGCCAGCAGCCAAGTTTGGGGGGGTAATAATGAGCAGTTCTTC.

V is TRBV4-3 and J is TRBJ1-1, with D maybe TRBD1 (6 bases). CDR3 length equals 16 residues. In germline, CDR1 is LGHNA, CDR2 YSLEER. Trimming took 1 base from V and 5 from J, leaving 17 bases between them. The CDR3 loop reads CASSQGAGAWGTEAFF. As DNA, the CDR3 is TGCGCCAGCAGCCAAGGGGCAGGGGCATGGGGGACTGAAGCTTTCTTT.